This T cell receptor beta chain emerged from a study of PD-1 blockade in classical Hodgkin lymphoma. The length of the CDR3 is 14 residues. In germline, CDR1 is LNHNV, CDR2 YYDKDF (reference sequence). The V and J ends lost 11 bases and 2 bases, in that order; junction bases with no gene match: 10. Sequenced by immunoSEQ multiplex PCR; TCRdb stores in-frame clones only, minus some. The sample contains roughly 30,000 clones, over 80% of which appear only once. The patients all showed relapse after autologous stem cell transplantation, while their brentuximab vedotin exposure varied. The TCR sequence derives from a human donor with classical Hodgkin lymphoma. This specimen consisted of peripheral blood mononuclear cells (PBMCs), obtained before the second cycle of nivolumab. V and J are TRBV15 and TRBJ2-3; 7 bases agree with TRBD2. In DNA, the CDR3 is TGTGCCCTCTCCGCCGGGGGGATCACAGATACGCAGTATTTT. This codes for CALSAGGITDTQYF.